The 28 T cell receptor beta chains in this list originate from one sample, sequenced in a study of T cell clonality in common variable immunodeficiency. General study results and limits: Common variable immunodeficiency TCR beta sequences reportedly had fewer deletions and N-nucleotide insertions.

For these TCRs, the target antigens are not known. Data came from immunoSEQ multiplex PCR; TCRdb stores just in-frame clones and leaves some out. The sample shows some 27,000 clones, none of them appearing just once. Specimen: peripheral blood mononuclear cells. The source of these receptors is a human donor with common variable immunodeficiency.

This clone was counted only a few times. The read stops 3 residues short of the end of the CDR3; the missing end is completed from the germline J gene. This chain links TRBV20-1 with TRBJ2-7, with TRBD1 identical over 7 bases. Germline loops: CDR1 DFQATT, CDR2 SNEGSKA (reference sequence). This CDR3 is built from 13 residues. J gave up 0 bases and V 5 bases, and 4 bases lay outside the gene matches. CDR3 region: CSAPGTDSYEQYF. The DNA read from the CDR3 is TGCAGTGCTCCCGGGACAGACTCCTACGAG.

On this clone itself: The missing CDR3 end, 3 residues past where the read stops, is filled in from the germline J gene. This chain connects TRBV30 to TRBJ1-2; weak D call: TRBD1 (5 bases). The CDR3 is 12 amino acids. From germline, CDR1 is GTSNPN and CDR2 SVGIG (reference sequence). V lost 6 bases and J 4 bases, leaving 12 bases between the germline ends. The CDR3 here is CACDGGGYGYTF. CDR3 bases read: TGTGCCTGCGACGGGGGAGGCTATGGC. The full variable domain, rest sourced from reference TRBV30 and TRBJ1-2, is SQTIHQWPATLVQPVGSPLSLECTVEGTSNPNLYWYRQAAGRGLQLLFYSVGIGQISSEVPQNLSASRPQDRQFILSSKKLLLSDSGFYLCACDGGGYGYTFGSGTRLTVV.

Notes on this clone: The DNA ends 3 residues before the CDR3 does, and the rest of the CDR3 is filled in from the germline J gene. The rearrangement joins TRBV7-2 to TRBJ1-6; 9 bases match TRBD1. V dropped 3 bases and J dropped 6; count of bases not matched to a gene: 3. CDR1 and CDR2 from the germline V gene are SGHTA and FQGNSA. The CDR3 has 15 residues. Incomplete CDR3 DNA: TGTGCCAGCAGCTTCGGGACAGGGAGTAATTCACCC. Its protein product is CASSFGTGSNSP. The full CDR3 reads CASSFGTGSNSPLHF.

This clone was seen ten or more times. The CDR3 end is not reached by the read, which stops 3 residues before it; the germline J gene fills it in. The chain joins TRBV5-4 to TRBJ2-5, with 9 nucleotides matching TRBD2. Germline CDR1 is SGHNT and CDR2 is YYREEE (reference sequence). The CDR3 is 15 amino acids. The junction had 10 bases not matched to a gene; V was cut back by 5 bases and J by 5 bases. CDR3 in amino acids: CASSPGTSPGETQYF. The part of the CDR3 DNA that was read is TGTGCCAGCAGTCCCGGGACTAGCCCCGGGGAGACC.

This clone has more than one count but fewer than ten. The sequenced fragment ends 3 residues before the CDR3 boundary, so the rest is inferred from the germline J gene. The chain is built from TRBV19 and TRBJ1-6; D is perhaps TRBD1 (5 bases). Germline-derived CDR1 and CDR2 are LNHDA and SQIVND (reference sequence). CDR3 length: 13 amino acids. CDR3 DNA, as far as it was read: TGTGCCAGTAGTACCCAACGAGGAGGGGCC. It is translated as CASSTQRGGA. The CDR3 as a whole reads CASSTQRGGALHF.

For this clone: Coverage ceases 3 residues before the CDR3 finishes, and the germline J gene fills in the end. V usage is TRBV2 and J usage is TRBJ2-3, with D possibly being TRBD2 (7 bases). Germline-derived CDR1 and CDR2 are SNHLY and FYNNEI. V was pared by 10 bases and J by 7 bases, with 24 bases between. The CDR3 is made up of 15 amino acids. Incomplete CDR3 DNA: TGTGCCACCCAGGCGGCGGGGGCCTCAGTGAATACG. Translating gives CATQAAGASVNT. The entire CDR3 protein is CATQAAGASVNTQYF.

Comments on this clone: The CDR3 end is not reached by the read, which stops 3 residues before it; the germline J gene fills it in. V usage is TRBV6-2 or TRBV6-3 and J usage is TRBJ2-5; TRBD1 agrees at 7 bases. Germline V gene lookup returns CDR1 MNHEY and CDR2 SVGEGT. The CDR3 length is 13 residues. V lost 2 bases and J lost 5; bases outside the gene matches: 2. CDR3 DNA, as far as it was read: TGTGCCAGCAGTTACAGGGGGCGCGAGACC. Its translation: CASSYRGRET. The entire CDR3 is CASSYRGRETQYF.

This clone is medium-sized by share. The CDR3 end is not reached by the read, which stops 3 residues before it; the germline J gene fills it in. J is TRBJ2-5 and V is TRBV29-1; D is unclear. CDR1 is SQVTM and CDR2 is ANQGSEA in the germline V gene. V lost 4 bases and J lost 3, with 12 bases in between. This CDR3 is 13 amino acids long. The CDR3: CSVVSGMEETQYF. CDR3 DNA, as far as it was read: TGCAGCGTTGTATCGGGTATGGAAGAGACC.

This clone came up many times. From the germline J gene comes the end of the CDR3, since the read stops 3 residues before it. The chain recombines TRBV7-2 with TRBJ1-6; TRBD1 might be the D (6 bases). The ends were cut back, 0 bases at V and 5 bases at J, with 11 bases in the middle. CDR3 length: 16 residues. Germline V CDR1 and CDR2: SGHTA, FQGNSA. The CDR3 DNA, read in part, is TGTGCCAGCAGCTTAGCCCCCGGACAGAATAATTCACCC. This encodes CASSLAPGQNNSP. The entire CDR3 protein is CASSLAPGQNNSPLHF.

This clone appeared a few times. The read ends 3 residues shy of where the CDR3 ends; the end is completed using the germline J gene. The chain joins TRBV11-2 to TRBJ2-5, with 10 bases identical to TRBD1. CDR1 is SGHAT, CDR2 FQNNGV, per germline. V lost 5 bases and J lost 4; bases outside the gene matches: 1. The CDR3 is made up of 13 amino acids. CDR3 protein: CASSRDRGETQYF. The CDR3 bases that were read are TGTGCCAGCAGCCGGGACAGGGGAGAGACC.

This clone was detected many times. The observed sequence ends 3 residues before the CDR3 terminus, with the missing tail filled in from the germline J gene. The chain is built from TRBV7-9 and TRBJ1-1; D remains ambiguous. V was shortened by 1 base and J by 3 bases, with 6 bases between the two germline ends. The CDR3 sequence is 13 residues long. Germline V lookup: CDR1 SEHNR, CDR2 FQNEAQ (reference sequence). Incomplete CDR3 DNA: TGTGCCAGCAGCTTAGTCGGGTACACTGAA. This sequence encodes CASSLVGYTE. The full CDR3 protein is CASSLVGYTEAFF.

Many counts were recorded for this clone. Coverage ceases 3 residues before the CDR3 finishes, and the germline J gene fills in the end. The V call is TRBV7-3, the J call TRBJ1-1, with 7 positions matching TRBD1. From germline, CDR1 is SGHTA and CDR2 FQGTGA. After removal of 6 bases from V and 1 base from J, the junction contained 11 bases not matched to a gene. The CDR3 extends over 16 amino acids. Incomplete CDR3 DNA: TGTGCCAGCAGTTTGACAGGGAGCGTGGGGAACACTGAA. This translates into CASSLTGSVGNTE. The CDR3 as a whole reads CASSLTGSVGNTEAFF.

This clone was observed a few times. With the read ending 3 residues before the CDR3 end, the germline J gene is used to fill in that end. This chain links TRBV5-5 with TRBJ1-3; D is perhaps TRBD1 (5 bases). The CDR3 runs 14 residues. The V end was cut by 2 bases, the J end by 6 bases, with 12 bases between. Per the germline V gene, CDR1 is SGHKS and CDR2 is YYEKEE (reference sequence). The CDR3 sequence: CASSLMRGTNTIYF. The sequenced CDR3 bases are TGTGCCAGCAGCTTAATGAGGGGTACAAACACC.

Remarks on this clone: The read gets to within 3 residues of the CDR3 end, and the germline J gene fills in the rest. The chain combines TRBV7-9 with TRBJ2-7; 9 bases fit TRBD1. Germline V gene data show CDR1 as SEHNR and CDR2 as FQNEAQ (reference sequence). The CDR3 spans 15 residues. Trimming removed 5 bases from V and 5 bases from J; junction bases left unmatched: 10. CDR3 bases read: TGTGCCAGCAGCCGACCGGGACAGGGTATCCACGAG. It specifies CASSRPGQGIHE. The CDR3 in its entirety is CASSRPGQGIHEQYF.

The sample holds many counts of this clone. Read sequence stops 3 residues before the CDR3 end, and the germline J gene provides the missing end. The chain is built from TRBV20-1 and TRBJ1-1; the match to TRBD1 covers 7 bases. Germline CDR1 reads DFQATT; CDR2 reads SNEGSKA (reference sequence). The CDR3 has 13 amino acids. V lost 3 bases and J lost 2; bases outside the gene matches: 3. The CDR3 bases that were read are TGCAGTGCTAGGGACAGGACTAACACTGAA. Encoded protein: CSARDRTNTE. In full, the CDR3 reads CSARDRTNTEAFF.

This clone was recorded a few times. Read sequence stops 3 residues before the CDR3 end, and the germline J gene provides the missing end. This chain joins TRBV5-5 and TRBJ2-2; TRBD2 matches at 8 bases. This CDR3 spans 15 amino acids. Germline CDR1 reads SGHKS; CDR2 reads YYEKEE (reference sequence). J was trimmed by 6 bases and V by 5 bases; bases with no gene match: 9. The sequenced CDR3 bases are TGTGCCAGCAGACTGCGAGCGGGGGAATCCGGGGAG. Amino acids: CASRLRAGESGE. The CDR3, in full, reads CASRLRAGESGELFF.

On this clone itself: Sequencing ends 3 residues short of the CDR3 end; the germline J gene provides the rest. The chain couples TRBV2 to TRBJ1-4; D gene uncertain. The length of the CDR3 is 16 residues. The V gene's germline CDR1 is SNHLY and CDR2 FYNNEI. The V gene lost 1 base and the J gene lost 1 base, with 10 bases spanning the gap. CDR3 in amino acids: CASSEVRELTNEKLFF. Incomplete CDR3 DNA: TGTGCCAGCAGTGAAGTTAGAGAGCTAACTAATGAAAAA.

Many counts were recorded for this clone. Coverage ceases 3 residues before the CDR3 finishes, and the germline J gene fills in the end. This sequence joins TRBV20-1 and TRBJ1-2, with 10 bases lining up with TRBD1. Trimming cost V 0 bases and J 4 bases; bases outside gene matches: 11. CDR1 is DFQATT, CDR2 SNEGSKA, per germline (reference sequence). This CDR3 comprises 17 residues. The covered CDR3 bases are TGCAGTGCTAGAGATTCTACCGGGACAGGGGAAGGCTATGGC. Protein: CSARDSTGTGEGYG. The whole CDR3 protein is CSARDSTGTGEGYGYTF.

There are many counts of this clone. The read terminates 3 residues before the CDR3 end, so the remaining end is supplied by the germline J gene. This chain connects TRBV7-2 to TRBJ2-7, with 11 bases identical to TRBD2. CDR1 and CDR2 from the germline V gene are SGHTA and FQGNSA. There are 14 residues in the CDR3. V was clipped by 2 bases and J by 4 bases; unmatched bases: 1. The DNA read from the CDR3 is TGTGCCAGCAGCTTACGACTAGCGGGGTACGAG. Translation gives CASSLRLAGYE. The CDR3 reads in full as CASSLRLAGYEQYF.

Worth noting for this clone: The CDR3 extends 3 residues past the end of the read, so its final part is completed from the germline J gene. The chain links TRBV11-2 to TRBJ2-7; D call uncertain. Germline V CDR1 and CDR2: SGHAT, FQNNGV. The CDR3 has 12 amino acids. V was trimmed by 3 bases and J by 3 bases, leaving 6 bases between them. The CDR3 region is CASSFQNYEQYF. The part of the CDR3 DNA that was read is TGTGCCAGCAGCTTCCAAAACTACGAG.

The sample holds many counts of this clone. Read coverage stops 3 residues before the CDR3 terminus; the germline J gene supplies the remainder. The chain couples TRBV18 to TRBJ2-5, with D tentatively TRBD2 (6 bases). The V end was cut by 3 bases, the J end by 2 bases, with 10 bases between. CDR3 length: 14 amino acids. The germline CDR1 and CDR2 sequences are KGHSH and LQKENI. Incomplete CDR3 DNA: TGTGCCAGCTCACCCCCGGGACTTCAAGAGACC. Amino acids: CASSPPGLQET. The CDR3 reads in full as CASSPPGLQETQYF.

This clone was detected ten times or more. Read coverage stops 3 residues before the CDR3 terminus; the germline J gene supplies the remainder. This chain links TRBV2 with TRBJ2-5, with 8 bases identical to TRBD2. The J segment lost 2 bases and the V segment lost 7 bases, leaving 6 bases of the junction unmatched. Germline assignment: CDR1 SNHLY and CDR2 FYNNEI. The CDR3 runs to 14 residues. The CDR3 spells CASTGTRGQETQYF. The sequenced part of the CDR3 DNA is TGTGCCAGCACCGGGACTAGGGGGCAAGAGACC.

In this sample, this clone turned up a few times. The CDR3 goes on 3 residues after the read ends, and that part is filled in from the germline J gene. V is TRBV30 and J is TRBJ2-7, with TRBD2 as a possible D gene (7 bases). Germline loops: CDR1 GTSNPN, CDR2 SVGIG (reference sequence). V was pared by 2 bases and J by 6 bases, with 14 bases between. The CDR3 covers 13 residues. The sequenced part of the CDR3 DNA is TGTGCCTGGAGTCCGGGGGGCAGAGGCGAG. Residues: CAWSPGGRGE. The complete CDR3 reads CAWSPGGRGEQYF. The whole variable domain, remainder taken from reference TRBV30 and TRBJ2-7, is SQTIHQWPATLVQPVGSPLSLECTVEGTSNPNLYWYRQAAGRGLQLLFYSVGIGQISSEVPQNLSASRPQDRQFILSSKKLLLSDSGFYLCAWSPGGRGEQYFGPGTRLTVT.

This clone was detected many times. The CDR3 goes on 3 residues after the read ends, and that part is filled in from the germline J gene. The rearrangement joins TRBV18 to TRBJ2-1; 9 bases line up with TRBD2. The germline V gene encodes CDR1 KGHSH and CDR2 LQKENI. V gave up 3 bases and J gave up 7 bases; unmatched junction bases: 16. There are 18 residues in the CDR3. The CDR3 DNA, read in part, is TGTGCCAGCTCACCTGAAAAAGTAGCGGGGGATTTTGGGAATGAG. This translates into CASSPEKVAGDFGNE. The full CDR3 is CASSPEKVAGDFGNEQFF. Supplemented by reference TRBV18 and TRBJ2-1, the full variable domain reads NAGVMQNPRHLVRRRGQEARLRCSPMKGHSHVYWYRQLPEEGLKFMVYLQKENIIDESGMPKERFSAEFPKEGPSILRIQQVVRGDSAAYFCASSPEKVAGDFGNEQFFGPGTRLTVL.

This clone occurred many times. With the read ending 3 residues before the CDR3 end, the germline J gene is used to fill in that end. The chain recombines TRBV4-2 with TRBJ2-7; 7 nucleotides line up with TRBD1. With V trimmed by 4 bases and J by 1 base, 7 bases remained unmatched. The CDR3 extends over 15 amino acids. From germline, CDR1 is LGHNA and CDR2 YNFKEQ. Incomplete CDR3 DNA: TGTGCCAGCAGCCGAGACCTGGACAGGTCCTACGAG. Translated, it gives CASSRDLDRSYE. The CDR3 reads in full as CASSRDLDRSYEQYF.

In its sample, this clone was seen a few times. Read coverage stops 3 residues before the CDR3 terminus; the germline J gene supplies the remainder. The rearrangement joins TRBV19 to TRBJ1-5, with 9 nucleotides matching TRBD1. This CDR3 is built from 15 residues. The junction had 5 bases not matched to a gene; V was cut back by 8 bases and J by 0 bases. Germline V CDR1 and CDR2: LNHDA, SQIVND (reference sequence). CDR3 DNA, as far as it was read: TGTGCCAGTGACAGGGGGGTGAATAGCAATCAGCCC. This encodes CASDRGVNSNQP. The entire CDR3 protein is CASDRGVNSNQPQHF.

This clone was found a few times. The read stops 3 residues short of the end of the CDR3; the missing end is completed from the germline J gene. J is TRBJ1-1 and V is TRBV6-1; D might be TRBD1 (6 bases). V was shortened by 3 bases and J by 3 bases, with 14 bases between the two germline ends. The CDR3 runs to 15 residues. Germline V gives CDR1 MNHNS, CDR2 SASEGT. CDR3 bases read: TGTGCCAGCAGTGATCGCAGGGGTTTGCACACTGAA. Amino acid sequence: CASSDRRGLHTE. The CDR3 reads in full as CASSDRRGLHTEAFF.

The table lists this clone with many counts. The DNA read from the CDR3 is TGTGCCAGCAGCGTAGGACTAGCGGGGAGGGAGACC. Encoded protein: CASSVGLAGRET. The entire CDR3 is CASSVGLAGRETQYF. The chain is built from TRBV7-2 and TRBJ2-5; TRBD2 matches 12 bases. Sequencing ends 3 residues short of the CDR3 end; the germline J gene provides the rest. The V gene's germline CDR1 is SGHTA and CDR2 FQGNSA. The ends lost 5 bases at V and 5 bases at J; junction bases unmatched: 6. This CDR3 region has 15 residues.